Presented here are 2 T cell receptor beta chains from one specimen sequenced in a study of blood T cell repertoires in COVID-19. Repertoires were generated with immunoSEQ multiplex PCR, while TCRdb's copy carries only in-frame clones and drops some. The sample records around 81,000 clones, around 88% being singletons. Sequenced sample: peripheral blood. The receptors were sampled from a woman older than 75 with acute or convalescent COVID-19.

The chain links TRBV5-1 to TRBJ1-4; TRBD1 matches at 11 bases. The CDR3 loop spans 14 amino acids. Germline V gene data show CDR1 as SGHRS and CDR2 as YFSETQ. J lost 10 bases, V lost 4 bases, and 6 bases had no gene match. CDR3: CASSLGQGAGKLFF. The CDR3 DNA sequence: TGCGCCAGCAGCCTCGGACAGGGGGCGGGAAAACTGTTTTTT.

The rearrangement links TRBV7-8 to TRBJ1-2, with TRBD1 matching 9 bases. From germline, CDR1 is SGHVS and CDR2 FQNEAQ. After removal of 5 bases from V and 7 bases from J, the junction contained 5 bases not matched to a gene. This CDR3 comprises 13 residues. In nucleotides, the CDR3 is TGTGCCAGCAGCGTAGACAGGGGGGTTGGCTACACCTTC. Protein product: CASSVDRGVGYTF.